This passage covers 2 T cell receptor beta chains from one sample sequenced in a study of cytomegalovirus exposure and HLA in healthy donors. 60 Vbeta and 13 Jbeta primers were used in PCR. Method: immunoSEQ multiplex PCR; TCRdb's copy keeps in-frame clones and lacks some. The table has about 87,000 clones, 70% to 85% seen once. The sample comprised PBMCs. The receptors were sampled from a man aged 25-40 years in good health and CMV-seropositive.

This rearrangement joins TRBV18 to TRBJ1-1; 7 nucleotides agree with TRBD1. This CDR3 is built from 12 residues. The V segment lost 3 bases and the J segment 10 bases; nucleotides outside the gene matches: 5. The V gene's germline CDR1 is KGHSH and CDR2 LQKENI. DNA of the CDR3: TGTGCCAGCTCACCGCGACAGGGAGCAGCTTTCTTT. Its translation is CASSPRQGAAFF.

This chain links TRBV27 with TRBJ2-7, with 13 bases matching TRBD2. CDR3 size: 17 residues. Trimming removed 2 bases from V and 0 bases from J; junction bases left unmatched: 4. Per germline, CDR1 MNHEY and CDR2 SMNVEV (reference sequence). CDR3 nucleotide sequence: TGTGCCAGCAGTTTACGGAGACTAGCGGGGGGCTCCTACGAGCAGTACTTC. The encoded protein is CASSLRRLAGGSYEQYF.